Sequencing of this T cell receptor (beta chain) was carried out in a study of T cells of healthy individuals. TCRdb ran MiXCR on the 5' RACE reads and lists one entry per CDR3 protein. This table has fewer than 75,000 distinct CDR3 sequences, under 20% appearing once. With respect to this clonotype: One base away lies a much larger clone, so this may be a sequencing read error.

The TCR was taken from a human donor in good health.

CDR3 loop: CVSSQFANSPLHF. The CDR3 nucleotides are TGTGTCAGCAGCCAATTTGCTAATTCACCCCTCCACTTT. This chain joins TRBV4-2 and TRBJ1-6; D remains unclear. Germline V gene lookup returns CDR1 LGHNA and CDR2 YNFKEQ. CDR3 length: 13 residues.